What follows are 3 T cell receptor beta chains derived from one specimen sequenced in a study of molecular identifiers for immune sequencing clone quantification. TCRdb re-called the PCR reads through MiXCR, storing one row per CDR3 protein. The sample has about 510,000 distinct CDR3 sequences, about 25% seen once. Sequencing input: naive CD8+ T cells from blood, with Jurkat cell RNA spiked in. Subset specified: FACS-sorted CD8+CD4-CCR7+CD45RA+ naive T cells. The receptor set was obtained from a human donor in good health. Some libraries in this study had Jurkat cell RNA spiked in.

V is TRBV6-2 or TRBV6-3 and J is TRBJ2-7; 7 nucleotides line up with TRBD1. The CDR3 is made up of 15 amino acids. V shed 2 bases and J 3 bases; nucleotides not matched to a gene: 7. Germline loops: CDR1 MNHEY, CDR2 SVGEGT. The CDR3 reads CASSYLKQGSYEQYF. CDR3 in DNA: TGTGCCAGCAGTTACCTCAAACAGGGGAGCTACGAGCAGTACTTC.

In its sample, this clonotype was seen a few times. The rearrangement joins TRBV11-2 to TRBJ1-1; 8 bases fit TRBD1. The CDR3 has 14 amino acids. V lost 4 bases and J lost 6; bases outside the gene matches: 7. Germline-derived CDR1 and CDR2 are SGHAT and FQNNGV. CDR3 DNA sequence: TGTGCCAGCAGCTCATGGACAGGGTCGGCTGAAGCTTTCTTT. This gives the protein CASSSWTGSAEAFF.

The chain links TRBV12-3 or TRBV12-4 to TRBJ2-2; D is possibly TRBD1 or TRBD2 (5 bases each). The V end lost 5 bases, the J end lost 0 bases, and 13 bases lay between the germline ends. The CDR3 is 16 residues long. The chain's CDR3 is CASSPEPGPNTGELFF. DNA for the CDR3: TGTGCCAGCAGTCCCGAGCCGGGACCGAACACCGGGGAGCTGTTTTTT.